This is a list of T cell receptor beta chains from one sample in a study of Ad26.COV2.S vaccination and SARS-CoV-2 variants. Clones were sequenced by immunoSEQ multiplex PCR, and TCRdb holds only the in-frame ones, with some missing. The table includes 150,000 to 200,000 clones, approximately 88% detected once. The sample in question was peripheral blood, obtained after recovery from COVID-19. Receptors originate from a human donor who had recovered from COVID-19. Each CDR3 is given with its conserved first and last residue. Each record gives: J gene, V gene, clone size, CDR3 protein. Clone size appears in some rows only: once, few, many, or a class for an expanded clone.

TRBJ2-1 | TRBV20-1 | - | CSAPGGNEQFF
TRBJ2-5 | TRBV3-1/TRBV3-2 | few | CASSYPAGGPETQYF
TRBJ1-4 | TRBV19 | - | CASKDDRRMGEKLFF
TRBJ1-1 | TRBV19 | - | CASSKRGGMNTEAFF
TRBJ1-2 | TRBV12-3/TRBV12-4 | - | CASSRAGKGGYTF
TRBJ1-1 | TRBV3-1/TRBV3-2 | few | CASSQIFRAEAFF
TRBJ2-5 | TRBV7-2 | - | CASSLPGGASQETQYF
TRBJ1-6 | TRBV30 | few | CAWSGWGTGTHF
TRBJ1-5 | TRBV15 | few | CATRRGDQPQHF
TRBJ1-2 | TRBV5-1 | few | CASSPSGGSGGYTF
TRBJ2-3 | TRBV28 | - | CASSPPWSRAPLGDTQYF
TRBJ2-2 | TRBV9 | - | CASSVAGQPTGELFF
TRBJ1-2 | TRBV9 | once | CASSVGQGGGYTF
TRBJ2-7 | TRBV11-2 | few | CASSLLYEQYF
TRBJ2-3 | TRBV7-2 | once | CASSLGVSGGSTDTQYF
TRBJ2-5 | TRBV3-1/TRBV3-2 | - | CASSPPSGGGETQYF
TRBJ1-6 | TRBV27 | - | CASSLSSYNSPLHF
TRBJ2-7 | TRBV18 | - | CASSPRQGRDEQYF
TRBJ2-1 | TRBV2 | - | CASSPDRDNEQFF
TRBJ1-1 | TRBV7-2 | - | CASTRDWGSAEAFF
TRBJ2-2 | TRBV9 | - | CASSPRDRVSTGELFF
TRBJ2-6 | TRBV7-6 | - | CASSPSGGLSGANVLTF